This T cell receptor beta chain was recorded in a study of OX40 agonist ivuxolimab in advanced cancers. Background on the study: Patients were given ivuxolimab, an antibody that agonizes OX40 (CD134).

The assay was immunoSEQ multiplex PCR, and TCRdb's table has in-frame clones only and misses some. The data show under 100,000 clones, roughly 80% seen once. The sampling schedule covered blood at baseline, cycle 4 day 1, and cycle 7 day 1. The source of this sequence is an adult with an advanced solid tumor such as melanoma, head and neck, liver or kidney cancer. The sequencing used CD4+ or CD8+ T cells sorted from blood, collected in a trial of the OX40 agonist ivuxolimab.

CDR3 sequence: CASGLAGLGRGNEQFF. CDR3 DNA sequence: TGTGCCAGCGGGCTGGCCGGACTAGGGAGGGGGAATGAGCAGTTCTTC. The chain recombines TRBV7-8 with TRBJ2-1; possibly TRBD2 for D (7 bases). Germline V gives CDR1 SGHVS, CDR2 FQNEAQ. The V end lost 8 bases, the J end lost 7 bases, and 24 bases lay between the germline ends. The CDR3 consists of 16 residues. The full variable domain, completed using reference TRBV7-8 and TRBJ2-1, is GAGVSQSPRYKVAKRGQDVALRCDPISGHVSLFWYQQALGQGPEFLTYFQNEAQLDKSGLPSDRFFAERPEGSVSTLKIQRTQQEDSAVYLCASGLAGLGRGNEQFFGPGTRLTVL.